The entry that follows covers one T cell receptor (beta chain) sequence. This sample was taken from a study of blood T cell repertoires in COVID-19. Sequenced by immunoSEQ multiplex PCR; TCRdb stores in-frame clones only, minus some. The repertoire holds about 500,000 clones, approximately 89% seen once, with approximately 0.9% in the top ten. This CDR3 comprises 13 residues. Germline CDR1 and CDR2: MGHDK and SYGVNS. Deletions cut 8 bases from V and 3 bases from J, with 13 bases between. The sequence was obtained from a man aged 18-30 years with COVID-19, enrolled during active disease. The sample consisted of peripheral blood. The chain combines TRBV25-1 with TRBJ1-1; D possibly corresponds to TRBD1 (6 bases). The CDR3 coding sequence is TGTGCCAGCGGAGAACAGGGTCACACTGAAGCTTTCTTT. Amino acids: CASGEQGHTEAFF.